The 9 T cell receptor beta chains listed next were all sequenced from one sample in a study of cytomegalovirus exposure and HLA in healthy donors. The study ran its PCR with 60 Vbeta and 13 Jbeta primers. Sequencing used immunoSEQ multiplex PCR; TCRdb keeps in-frame clones, though not all of them. The sample lists over 100,000 clones, roughly 8.8% occurring once. What was sequenced was PBMCs. These receptor sequences come from a woman aged 40 to 50 in good health and CMV-seropositive.

V and J are TRBV4-3 and TRBJ1-2; the D gene is possibly TRBD1 (6 bases). Germline assignment: CDR1 LGHNA and CDR2 YSLEER. The CDR3 spans 15 residues. The V gene lost 2 bases and the J gene lost 5 bases, with 15 bases spanning the gap. The CDR3 DNA reads as TGCGCCAGCAGCCAACAACAGGGCTCGTCTTATGGCTACACCTTC. Its translation: CASSQQQGSSYGYTF.

This clone was seen a few times. The CDR3 region has the DNA TGCAGCGTTGAAAGGAGACAGAACTATGGCTACACCTTC. Amino acids: CSVERRQNYGYTF. This sequence joins TRBV29-1 and TRBJ1-2; weak D call: TRBD1 (5 bases). Trimming took 2 bases from V and 2 from J, leaving 9 bases between them. CDR1 and CDR2 from the germline V gene are SQVTM and ANQGSEA. CDR3 length equals 13 residues.

Only a few counts were recorded for this clone. The chain employs TRBV5-6 and TRBJ1-3; D ambiguous. The CDR3 sequence is 15 residues long. CDR1 and CDR2 (germline): SGHDT, YYEEEE. With 2 bases removed from V and 2 bases from J, the gap between germline ends came to 11 bases. The CDR3 bases are TGTGCCAGCAGCTTAGGGAGTGTGCCTGGAAACACCATATATTTT. Translated: CASSLGSVPGNTIYF.

The chain is built from TRBV7-8 and TRBJ2-6, with TRBD1 as a possible D gene (5 bases). With 5 bases removed from V and 0 bases from J, the gap between germline ends came to 20 bases. This CDR3 has 19 residues. The V gene's germline CDR1 is SGHVS and CDR2 FQNEAQ. CDR3: CASSIPPRQMGSGANVLTF. CDR3 nucleotide sequence: TGTGCCAGCAGCATCCCCCCCAGACAGATGGGCTCTGGGGCCAACGTCCTGACTTTC.

The sample holds many counts of this clone. The chain joins TRBV5-1 to TRBJ1-5; a weak D match, TRBD1 (6 bases). CDR1 is SGHRS, CDR2 YFSETQ, per germline. Trimming removed 0 bases from V and 7 bases from J, with 17 bases in between. The CDR3 extends over 16 amino acids. CDR3 coding DNA: TGCGCCAGCAGCTTGGGGGGAACAGGGATAAACCAGCCCCAGCATTTT. Translation gives CASSLGGTGINQPQHF.

This clone was observed a few times. The chain carries TRBV9 and TRBJ1-3, with D unclear. Between the trimmed V and J ends, which lost 0 bases and 3 bases, there was a span of 10 bases. Germline CDR1 and CDR2: SGDLS and YYNGEE. This CDR3 has 15 residues. DNA of the CDR3: TGTGCCAGCAGCGTAGCAGGCGATCTTGGAAACACCATATATTTT. It is translated as CASSVAGDLGNTIYF.

This sequence joins TRBV2 and TRBJ2-7, with D unclear. The CDR3 length is 14 residues. The germline V gene has CDR1 SNHLY and CDR2 FYNNEI. Trimming took off 3 bases at V and 0 bases at J, with 9 bases between the two ends. CDR3 amino acids: CASSESPVSYEQYF. CDR3 nucleotide sequence: TGTGCCAGCAGTGAGTCTCCAGTCTCCTACGAGCAGTACTTC.

The rearrangement links TRBV5-6 to TRBJ2-7; the D gene is possibly TRBD1 (6 bases). V shed 4 bases and J shed 0 bases, with 11 bases lying between them. Looked up from germline, CDR1 is SGHDT and CDR2 is YYEEEE. The CDR3 extends over 14 amino acids. The CDR3 nucleotides read TGTGCCAGCAGCCCAGGGGACGGCTCCTACGAGCAGTACTTC. Translation gives CASSPGDGSYEQYF.

J is TRBJ2-1 and V is TRBV10-3; 8 bases are shared with TRBD1. V gave up 10 bases and J gave up 2 bases; unmatched junction bases: 7. The V gene's germline CDR1 is ENHRY and CDR2 SYGVKD. CDR3 length equals 14 residues. CDR3 sequence (DNA): TGTGCCACCGCAGGACAGGGCCCCTACAATGAGCAGTTCTTC. This codes for CATAGQGPYNEQFF.